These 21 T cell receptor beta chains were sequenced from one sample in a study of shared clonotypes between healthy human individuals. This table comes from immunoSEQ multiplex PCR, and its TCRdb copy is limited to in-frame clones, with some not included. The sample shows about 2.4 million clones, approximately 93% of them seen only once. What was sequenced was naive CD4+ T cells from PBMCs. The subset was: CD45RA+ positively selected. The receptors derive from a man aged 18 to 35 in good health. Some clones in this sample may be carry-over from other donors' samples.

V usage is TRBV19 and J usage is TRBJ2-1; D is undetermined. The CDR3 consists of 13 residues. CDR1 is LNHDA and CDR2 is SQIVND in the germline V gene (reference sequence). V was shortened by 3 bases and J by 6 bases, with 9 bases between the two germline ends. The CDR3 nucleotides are TGTGCCAGTAGTATCCCCCCTCGCAATGAGCAGTTCTTC. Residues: CASSIPPRNEQFF. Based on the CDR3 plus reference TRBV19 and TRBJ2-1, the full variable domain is DGGITQSPKYLFRKEGQNVTLSCEQNLNHDAMYWYRQDPGQGLRLIYYSQIVNDFQKGDIAEGYSVSREKKESFPLTVTSAQKNPTAFYLCASSIPPRNEQFFGPGTRLTVL.

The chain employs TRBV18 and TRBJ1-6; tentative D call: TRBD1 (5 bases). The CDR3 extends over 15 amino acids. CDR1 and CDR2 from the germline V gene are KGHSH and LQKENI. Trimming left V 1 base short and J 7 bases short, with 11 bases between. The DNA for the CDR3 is TGTGCCAGCTCACCACAGGGGACGGCAAATTCACCCCTCCACTTT. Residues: CASSPQGTANSPLHF. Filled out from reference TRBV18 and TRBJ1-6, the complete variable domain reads NAGVMQNPRHLVRRRGQEARLRCSPMKGHSHVYWYRQLPEEGLKFMVYLQKENIIDESGMPKERFSAEFPKEGPSILRIQQVVRGDSAAYFCASSPQGTANSPLHFGNGTRLTVT.

The CDR3: CASRTPGQVGMQPQHF. In DNA form, the CDR3 reads TGTGCCAGCAGAACACCGGGCCAGGTGGGAATGCAGCCCCAGCATTTT. The chain employs TRBV28 and TRBJ1-5; D ambiguous. V lost 6 bases and J lost 7, with 22 bases in between. Germline V lookup: CDR1 MDHEN, CDR2 SYDVKM. The CDR3 is 16 residues long.

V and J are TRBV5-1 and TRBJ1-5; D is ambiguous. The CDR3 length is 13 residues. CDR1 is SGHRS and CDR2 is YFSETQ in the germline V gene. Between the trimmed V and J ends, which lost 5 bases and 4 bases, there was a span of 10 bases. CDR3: CASSAGLNQPQHF. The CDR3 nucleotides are TGCGCCAGCAGTGCCGGCCTGAATCAGCCCCAGCATTTT.

This CDR3 is CASGFCFWGQGTDTQYF. The CDR3 region has the DNA TGTGCTAGTGGTTTTTGTTTCTGGGGACAGGGAACAGATACGCAGTATTTT. The genes are TRBV12-5 and TRBJ2-3, with 9 bases that match TRBD1. J lost 3 bases, V lost 3 bases, and 10 bases had no gene match. The length of the CDR3 is 17 residues. Germline assignment: CDR1 LGHNT and CDR2 FRNRAP.

The CDR3 region is CASSRDAGTGANQPQHF. CDR3 bases: TGTGCCAGCTCTCGAGACGCCGGGACAGGGGCCAATCAGCCCCAGCATTTT. V is TRBV18 and J is TRBJ1-5, with 10 bases matching TRBD1. The length of the CDR3 is 17 residues. V was clipped by 6 bases and J by 3 bases; unmatched bases: 11. CDR1 KGHSH and CDR2 LQKENI come from the germline V gene.

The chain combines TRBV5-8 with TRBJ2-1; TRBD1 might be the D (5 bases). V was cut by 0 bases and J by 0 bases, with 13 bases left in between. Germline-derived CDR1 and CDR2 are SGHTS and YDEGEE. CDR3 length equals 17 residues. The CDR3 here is CASSLEVWQGSYNEQFF. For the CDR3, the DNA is TGTGCCAGCAGCTTGGAGGTTTGGCAGGGCTCCTACAATGAGCAGTTCTTC.

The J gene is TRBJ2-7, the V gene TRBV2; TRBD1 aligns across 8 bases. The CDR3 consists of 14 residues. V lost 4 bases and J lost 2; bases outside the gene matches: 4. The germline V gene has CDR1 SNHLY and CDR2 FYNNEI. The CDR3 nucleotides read TGTGCCAGCAGTGGGACAGGGAGCGCCTACGAGCAGTACTTC. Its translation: CASSGTGSAYEQYF.

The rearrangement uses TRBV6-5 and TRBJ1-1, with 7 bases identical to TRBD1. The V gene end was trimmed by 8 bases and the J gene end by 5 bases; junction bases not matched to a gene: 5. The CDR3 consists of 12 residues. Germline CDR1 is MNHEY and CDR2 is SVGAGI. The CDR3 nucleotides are TGTGCCAGCGAAGGGGGCGCAACTGAAGCTTTCTTT. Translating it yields CASEGGATEAFF.

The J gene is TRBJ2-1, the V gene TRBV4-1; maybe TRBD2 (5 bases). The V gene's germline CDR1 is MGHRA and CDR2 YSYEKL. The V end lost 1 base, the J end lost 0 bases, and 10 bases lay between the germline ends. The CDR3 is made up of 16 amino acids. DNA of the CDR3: TGCGCCAGCAGCCAAGGCCCAGCGGACTCCTACAATGAGCAGTTCTTC. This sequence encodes CASSQGPADSYNEQFF.

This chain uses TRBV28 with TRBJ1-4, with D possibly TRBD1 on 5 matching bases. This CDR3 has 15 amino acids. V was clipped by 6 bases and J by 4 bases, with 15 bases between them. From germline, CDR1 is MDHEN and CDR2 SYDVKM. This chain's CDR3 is CASSLVGQGNEKLFF. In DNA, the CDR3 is TGTGCCAGCAGCCTCGTGGGGCAGGGTAATGAAAAACTGTTTTTT.

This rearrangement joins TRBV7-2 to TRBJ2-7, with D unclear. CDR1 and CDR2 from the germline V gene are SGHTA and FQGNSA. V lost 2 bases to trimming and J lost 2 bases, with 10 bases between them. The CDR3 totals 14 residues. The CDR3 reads CASSLQASTYEQYF. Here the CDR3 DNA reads TGTGCCAGCAGCTTACAGGCCTCAACCTACGAGCAGTACTTC.

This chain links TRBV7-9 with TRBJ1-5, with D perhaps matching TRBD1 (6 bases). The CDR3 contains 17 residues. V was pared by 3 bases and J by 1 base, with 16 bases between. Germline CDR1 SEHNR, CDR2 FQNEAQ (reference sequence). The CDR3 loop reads CASSLEKIGQSNQPQHF. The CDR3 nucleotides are TGTGCCAGCAGCTTGGAAAAAATCGGACAGAGCAATCAGCCCCAGCATTTT. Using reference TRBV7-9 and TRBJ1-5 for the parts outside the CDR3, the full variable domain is DTGVSQNPRHKITKRGQNVTFRCDPISEHNRLYWYRQTLGQGPEFLTYFQNEAQLEKSRLLSDRFSAERPKGSFSTLEIQRTEQGDSAMYLCASSLEKIGQSNQPQHFGDGTRLSIL.

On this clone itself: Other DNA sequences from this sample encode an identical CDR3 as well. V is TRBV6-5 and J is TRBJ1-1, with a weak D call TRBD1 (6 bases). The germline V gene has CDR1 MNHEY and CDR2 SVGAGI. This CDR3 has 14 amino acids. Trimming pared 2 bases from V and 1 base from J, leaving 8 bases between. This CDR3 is CASSYTGRNTEAFF. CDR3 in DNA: TGTGCCAGCAGTTACACAGGGAGGAACACTGAAGCTTTCTTT.

CDR3 coding DNA: TGCGCCAGCAGCTTGGGACTAGCCTTTACCTACGAGCAGTACTTC. Its translation: CASSLGLAFTYEQYF. The rearrangement links TRBV5-1 to TRBJ2-7; 7 nucleotides line up with TRBD2. Germline assignment: CDR1 SGHRS and CDR2 YFSETQ. The CDR3 runs to 15 residues. The junction had 5 bases not matched to a gene; V was cut back by 0 bases and J by 2 bases.

Here the CDR3 DNA reads TGTGCCAGCTCAACAACAGGGGGCCGCTACAATGAGCAGTTCTTC. Translating gives CASSTTGGRYNEQFF. The rearrangement uses TRBV18 and TRBJ2-1; 9 bases fit TRBD1. The CDR3 is 15 amino acids. Looked up from germline, CDR1 is KGHSH and CDR2 is LQKENI. With 5 bases clipped from V and 3 bases from J, the junction kept 5 bases outside the gene matches.

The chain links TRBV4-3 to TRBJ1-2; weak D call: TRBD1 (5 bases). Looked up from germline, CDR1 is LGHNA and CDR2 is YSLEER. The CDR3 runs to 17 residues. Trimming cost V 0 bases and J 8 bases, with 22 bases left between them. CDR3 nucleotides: TGCGCCAGCAGCCAAGATGCGGCCTTGAGGGGTATGAGGGGCTACACCTTC. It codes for CASSQDAALRGMRGYTF.

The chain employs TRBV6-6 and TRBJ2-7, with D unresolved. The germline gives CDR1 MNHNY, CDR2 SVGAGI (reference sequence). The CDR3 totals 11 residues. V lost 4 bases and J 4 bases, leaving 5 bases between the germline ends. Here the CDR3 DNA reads TGTGCCAGCAGTTTCGAGTACGAGCAGTACTTC. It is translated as CASSFEYEQYF.

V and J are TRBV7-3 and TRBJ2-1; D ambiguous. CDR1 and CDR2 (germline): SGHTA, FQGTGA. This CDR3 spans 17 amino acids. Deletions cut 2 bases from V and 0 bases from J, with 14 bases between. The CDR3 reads CASSLGGSSSSYNEQFF. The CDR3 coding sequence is TGTGCCAGCAGCTTAGGCGGTAGCAGTAGCTCCTACAATGAGCAGTTCTTC.

CDR3 loop: CASSLAPGLAVNEQFF. The CDR3 nucleotides are TGTGCCAGCAGCTTAGCCCCGGGACTAGCGGTCAATGAGCAGTTCTTC. This chain connects TRBV13 to TRBJ2-1; 11 bases are a match to TRBD2. With 1 base clipped from V and 6 bases from J, the junction kept 5 bases outside the gene matches. The CDR3 has 16 amino acids. Germline values: CDR1 PRHDT, CDR2 FYEKMQ (reference sequence).

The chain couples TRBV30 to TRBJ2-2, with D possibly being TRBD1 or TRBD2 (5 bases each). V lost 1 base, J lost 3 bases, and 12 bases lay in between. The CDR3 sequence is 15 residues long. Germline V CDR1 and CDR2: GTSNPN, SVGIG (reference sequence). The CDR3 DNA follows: TGTGCCTGGAGTGCCGGGACGATAGACACCGGGGAGCTGTTTTTT. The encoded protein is CAWSAGTIDTGELFF. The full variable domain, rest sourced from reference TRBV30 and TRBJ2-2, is SQTIHQWPATLVQPVGSPLSLECTVEGTSNPNLYWYRQAAGRGLQLLFYSVGIGQISSEVPQNLSASRPQDRQFILSSKKLLLSDSGFYLCAWSAGTIDTGELFFGEGSRLTVL.